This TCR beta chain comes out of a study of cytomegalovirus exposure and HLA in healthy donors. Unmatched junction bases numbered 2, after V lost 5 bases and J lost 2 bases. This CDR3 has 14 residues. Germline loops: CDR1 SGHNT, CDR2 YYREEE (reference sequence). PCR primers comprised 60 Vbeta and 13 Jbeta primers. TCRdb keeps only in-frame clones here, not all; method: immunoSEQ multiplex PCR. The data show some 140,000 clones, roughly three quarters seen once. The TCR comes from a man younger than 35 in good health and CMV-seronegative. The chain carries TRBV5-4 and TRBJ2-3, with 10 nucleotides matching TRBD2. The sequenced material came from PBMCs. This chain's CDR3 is CASRLAGYTDTQYF. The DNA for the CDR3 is TGTGCCAGCAGACTAGCGGGGTACACAGATACGCAGTATTTT.